A single sample gave rise to the 18 T cell receptor beta chains below, sequenced in a study of blood T cell repertoires in COVID-19. The protocol was immunoSEQ multiplex PCR, while the TCRdb copy is restricted to in-frame clones and leaves out a portion. The sample contains about 180,000 clones, roughly 87% of which appear only once. Sequenced material: PBMCs or T cells enriched from blood (not recorded which). These receptors were taken from a human donor with acute COVID-19. The donor label of this sample is uncertain.

CDR3 sequence reads: CAWSVQGSYGYTF. The CDR3 bases are TGTGCCTGGAGCGTACAGGGGAGCTATGGCTACACCTTC. The V and J genes are TRBV30 and TRBJ1-2, with TRBD1 identical over 7 bases. The CDR3 sequence is 13 residues long. J gave up 4 bases and V 3 bases, and 5 bases lay outside the gene matches. Germline V CDR1 and CDR2: GTSNPN, SVGIG (reference sequence).

With respect to this clone: Other DNA sequences in this specimen translate into the identical CDR3. The gene calls are TRBV4-3 and TRBJ1-2; perhaps TRBD1 as D (6 bases). The CDR3 is made up of 13 amino acids. Germline assignment: CDR1 LGHNA and CDR2 YSLEER. Trimming cost V 1 base and J 8 bases, with 11 bases left between them. The CDR3 is CASSQAGGDGYTF. The DNA of the CDR3 is TGCGCCAGCAGCCAAGCTGGGGGCGACGGCTACACCTTC.

The chain combines TRBV23-1 with TRBJ1-5; unclear D gene. TRBV23-1 is classed as an ORF, of uncertain function. The CDR3 totals 14 residues. V shed 0 bases and J shed 3 bases, with 6 bases lying between them. The CDR3 coding sequence is TGCGCCAGCAGTCAATCCGGGGACAATCAGCCCCAGCATTTT. This codes for CASSQSGDNQPQHF.

The chain uses TRBV4-1 and TRBJ2-1; D remains unclear. With 8 bases removed from V and 8 bases from J, the gap between germline ends came to 10 bases. The CDR3 runs to 11 residues. Germline values: CDR1 MGHRA, CDR2 YSYEKL. CDR3 sequence (DNA): TGCGCCAGCGCCCGCGAGGATGAGCAGTTCTTC. Translation: CASAREDEQFF.

The rearrangement links TRBV2 to TRBJ2-2; TRBD2 agrees at 8 bases. The CDR3 is made up of 15 amino acids. Trimming at V came to 7 bases and at J to 2 bases, leaving 6 bases not matched to a gene. The V gene's germline CDR1 is SNHLY and CDR2 FYNNEI. CDR3 amino acids: CASIGSGGNTGELFF. For the CDR3, the DNA is TGTGCCAGCATCGGCAGCGGGGGAAACACCGGGGAGCTGTTTTTT.

The V and J genes are TRBV4-3 and TRBJ2-7; the match to TRBD1 covers 9 bases. CDR3 length: 14 residues. Trimming at V came to 4 bases and at J to 5 bases, leaving 6 bases not matched to a gene. Germline CDR1 is LGHNA and CDR2 is YSLEER. The CDR3 loop is CASSRDREHHEQYF. The CDR3 DNA sequence: TGCGCCAGCAGCCGGGACAGGGAACACCACGAGCAGTACTTC.

The chain employs TRBV2 and TRBJ2-2; 9 positions match TRBD1. The CDR3 sequence is 13 residues long. CDR1 SNHLY and CDR2 FYNNEI come from the germline V gene. V dropped 6 bases and J dropped 7; count of bases not matched to a gene: 3. This CDR3 reads CASRDRGDGELFF. The CDR3, as DNA: TGTGCCAGCAGGGACAGGGGTGACGGGGAGCTGTTTTTT.

The DNA for the CDR3 is TGTGCCTGGAGCCAAACAGGGGGGCTCTATGGCTACACCTTC. Residues: CAWSQTGGLYGYTF. The J gene is TRBJ1-2, the V gene TRBV30; TRBD1 matches 8 bases. CDR3 length equals 14 residues. CDR1 is GTSNPN and CDR2 is SVGIG in the germline V gene (reference sequence). Losses at the gene ends were 3 bases for V and 4 bases for J; bases not matched to a gene: 7. Looking up the rest from reference TRBV30 and TRBJ1-2 gives the full variable domain: SQTIHQWPATLVQPVGSPLSLECTVEGTSNPNLYWYRQAAGRGLQLLFYSVGIGQISSEVPQNLSASRPQDRQFILSSKKLLLSDSGFYLCAWSQTGGLYGYTFGSGTRLTVV.

V gene TRBV7-6 combines with J gene TRBJ2-1; TRBD2 agrees at 10 bases. The CDR3 is made up of 17 amino acids. The trim removed 1 base at V and 7 bases at J, leaving 10 bases unmatched. Germline CDR1 and CDR2: SGHVS and FNYEAQ. The CDR3 bases are TGTGCCAGCAGCTTAGAGGGAGGGACTAGCGCCGGAAATGAGCAGTTCTTC. It encodes CASSLEGGTSAGNEQFF.

V is TRBV18 and J is TRBJ2-7; TRBD2 aligns across 8 bases. The junction had 8 bases not matched to a gene; V was cut back by 0 bases and J by 7 bases. CDR3 length equals 15 residues. Per germline, CDR1 KGHSH and CDR2 LQKENI. CDR3 loop: CASSPPAGGIAEQYF. CDR3 bases: TGTGCCAGCTCACCACCGGCGGGGGGAATCGCTGAGCAGTACTTC.

This sequence joins TRBV7-2 and TRBJ2-6; a weak D match, TRBD2 (6 bases). CDR3 length: 18 amino acids. Germline V gene lookup returns CDR1 SGHTA and CDR2 FQGNSA. V dropped 5 bases and J dropped 0 bases, with 17 bases sitting between them. Here the CDR3 reads CASSQTGGRRSGANVLTF. The CDR3 DNA reads as TGTGCCAGCAGCCAAACCGGGGGACGCCGCTCTGGGGCCAACGTCCTGACTTTC. Combining the CDR3 with reference TRBV7-2 and TRBJ2-6 gives the whole variable domain GAGVSQSPSNKVTEKGKDVELRCDPISGHTALYWYRQSLGQGLEFLIYFQGNSAPDKSGLPSDRFSAERTGGSVSTLTIQRTQQEDSAVYLCASSQTGGRRSGANVLTFGAGSRLTVL.

The chain has TRBV5-1 and TRBJ1-1; 9 nucleotides match TRBD1. Trimming took 2 bases from V and 3 from J; bases not matched to a gene: 5. Germline CDR1 and CDR2: SGHRS and YFSETQ. This CDR3 is 15 amino acids long. The CDR3 nucleotides are TGCGCCAGCAGCTTTGGGGACAGGGTTGACACTGAAGCTTTCTTT. Translating gives CASSFGDRVDTEAFF.

The gene calls are TRBV5-1 and TRBJ1-4, with 7 bases matching TRBD1. Germline CDR1 is SGHRS and CDR2 is YFSETQ. This CDR3 is built from 16 residues. V lost 2 bases and J lost 4; bases outside the gene matches: 8. The CDR3 loop reads CASSLSTGTVNEKLFF. CDR3 DNA: TGCGCCAGCAGCTTATCGACCGGGACAGTTAATGAAAAACTGTTTTTT.

On this clone: One end of the junction is discordant with germline, which a read error may explain. J is TRBJ2-2 and V is TRBV3-1 (or the pseudogene TRBV3-2), with TRBD2 identical over 9 bases. The length of the CDR3 is 16 residues. From germline, CDR1 is LGHDT and CDR2 YNNKEL (reference sequence). CDR3 coding DNA: TGTGCCCGCAGCCGCGGCGGGGGGGCCAACACCGGGGAGCTGTTTTTT. This translates into CARSRGGGANTGELFF.

V gene TRBV24-1 combines with J gene TRBJ1-1; D is perhaps TRBD1 (5 bases). The ends were cut back, 5 bases at V and 4 bases at J, with 10 bases in the middle. Germline-derived CDR1 and CDR2 are KGHDR and SFDVKD. The CDR3 runs 13 residues. CDR3: CATSVGHGTEAFF. The CDR3, as DNA: TGTGCCACCAGTGTGGGGCACGGCACTGAAGCTTTCTTT.

The chain uses TRBV6-5 and TRBJ1-2; 10 nucleotides match TRBD1. The CDR3 has 15 amino acids. Germline lookup yields CDR1 MNHEY and CDR2 SVGAGI. Unmatched junction bases numbered 6, after V lost 6 bases and J lost 2 bases. CDR3 sequence: CASSRDRGRNYGYTF. The CDR3 coding sequence is TGTGCCAGCAGCCGGGACAGGGGAAGGAACTATGGCTACACCTTC.

V is TRBV2 and J is TRBJ1-2; 8 bases are a match to TRBD1. From germline, CDR1 is SNHLY and CDR2 FYNNEI. The CDR3 consists of 14 residues. V was clipped by 7 bases and J by 4 bases; unmatched bases: 8. The CDR3 sequence: CASTGQGFSYGYTF. The DNA for the CDR3 is TGTGCCAGCACCGGACAGGGATTCTCCTATGGCTACACCTTC.

A few counts support this clone. The rearrangement links TRBV24-1 to TRBJ1-1, with TRBD1 identical over 9 bases. CDR3 length: 14 amino acids. Unmatched junction bases numbered 7, after V lost 7 bases and J lost 5 bases. Germline V gene sequence: CDR1 KGHDR, CDR2 SFDVKD. As DNA, the CDR3 is TGTGCCACCAGAGGACAGGGGCGTACAACTGAAGCTTTCTTT. Translated: CATRGQGRTTEAFF.